One sample yielded the 29 T cell receptor beta chains listed below, sequenced in a study of breast tumors, draining lymph nodes, adjacent tissues. Via MiXCR, TCRdb re-called the multiplex PCR reads, giving one row per CDR3 protein. This table holds 7,000 or so distinct CDR3 sequences, over 40% found once. Sequences were obtained from tumor-adjacent breast tissue. The receptor set was obtained from a female donor with breast cancer. Some clones in this sample may be carry-over from other donors' samples.

This clonotype was seen many times. This sequence joins TRBV18 and TRBJ2-7, with D uncertain. CDR1 KGHSH and CDR2 LQKENI come from the germline V gene. This CDR3 is 13 amino acids long. Trimming cost V 7 bases and J 0 bases, with 10 bases left between them. DNA for the CDR3: TGTGCCAGCTTGAACGGAAGCTCCTACGAGCAGTACTTC. It encodes CASLNGSSYEQYF.

The J gene is TRBJ2-1, the V gene TRBV6-5, with D unclear. Germline V gene lookup returns CDR1 MNHEY and CDR2 SVGAGI. V shed 1 base and J shed 4 bases, with 14 bases lying between them. CDR3 length: 16 residues. The CDR3 DNA follows: TGTGCCAGCAGTTACTTTGAGAGCCCTAGGTACAATGAGCAGTTCTTC. This encodes CASSYFESPRYNEQFF.

Relative to its sample, this clonotype is medium-sized. The rearrangement links TRBV24-1 to TRBJ2-1; no definite D call. The CDR3 contains 12 residues. Germline loops: CDR1 KGHDR, CDR2 SFDVKD. With 2 bases removed from V and 6 bases from J, the gap between germline ends came to 4 bases. For the CDR3, the DNA is TGTGCCACCAGTGATTCGCTCAATGAGCAGTTCTTC. Translating it yields CATSDSLNEQFF.

V gene TRBV7-2 combines with J gene TRBJ2-7; D gene ambiguous. V was shortened by 1 base and J by 3 bases, with 13 bases between the two germline ends. CDR3 length: 15 residues. Germline V CDR1 and CDR2: SGHTA, FQGNSA. DNA for the CDR3: TGTGCCAGCAGCTTAGGTGGTGACATTAACTACGAGCAGTACTTC. Protein: CASSLGGDINYEQYF.

This clonotype is categorized as medium-sized. The gene calls are TRBV20-1 and TRBJ2-1; D might be TRBD2 (6 bases). This CDR3 contains 14 residues. The V gene lost 5 bases and the J gene lost 3 bases, with 14 bases spanning the gap. CDR1 is DFQATT, CDR2 SNEGSKA, per germline (reference sequence). The CDR3 DNA is TGCAGTGCTGTCGGGACTCATCACTACAATGAGCAGTTCTTC. It translates to CSAVGTHHYNEQFF.

This clonotype occurred many times. V and J are TRBV28 and TRBJ1-5; no definite D call. Deletions cut 5 bases from V and 9 bases from J, with 11 bases between. Germline V lookup: CDR1 MDHEN, CDR2 SYDVKM. The CDR3 runs to 12 residues. Here the CDR3 DNA reads TGTGCCAGCAGTCCACCCCAATGGCCCCAGCATTTT. Encoded protein: CASSPPQWPQHF.

This clonotype was seen ten or more times. The chain has TRBV13 and TRBJ2-1, with 16 bases aligning to TRBD2. Trimming at V came to 4 bases and at J to 4 bases, leaving 4 bases not matched to a gene. The V gene's germline CDR1 is PRHDT and CDR2 FYEKMQ (reference sequence). The CDR3 has 17 residues. CDR3 sequence: CASSSGTSGREYNEQFF. In DNA form, the CDR3 reads TGTGCCAGCAGCTCTGGGACTAGCGGGAGGGAATACAATGAGCAGTTCTTC.

This clonotype has at least ten counts. J is TRBJ2-5 and V is TRBV3-1, with 11 bases matching TRBD1. The CDR3 covers 14 residues. V was clipped by 4 bases and J by 6 bases; unmatched bases: 4. Germline CDR1 and CDR2: LGHDT and YNNKEL (reference sequence). The CDR3 DNA sequence: TGTGCCAGCAGCCCCGGGACAGGGGGTCAGACCCAGTACTTC. This gives the protein CASSPGTGGQTQYF.

V usage is TRBV7-2 and J usage is TRBJ2-2; 9 bases are shared with TRBD2. The CDR3 loop spans 17 amino acids. J was trimmed by 7 bases and V by 5 bases; bases with no gene match: 14. Germline CDR1 SGHTA, CDR2 FQGNSA. CDR3 nucleotide sequence: TGTGCCAGCAGCCGTAGGGCTGGCGGGAGGGAAGTCGGGGAGCTGTTTTTT. Translating gives CASSRRAGGREVGELFF.

V is TRBV15 and J is TRBJ2-5, with 11 bases identical to TRBD2. The V gene end was trimmed by 4 bases and the J gene end by 5 bases; junction bases not matched to a gene: 6. Germline V gene data show CDR1 as LNHNV and CDR2 as YYDKDF (reference sequence). CDR3 length: 15 amino acids. CDR3 nucleotide sequence: TGTGCCACCAGCAATGGACTAGCGGGCGATGAGACCCAGTACTTC. The encoded protein is CATSNGLAGDETQYF.

V and J are TRBV12-3 or TRBV12-4 and TRBJ1-6; possibly TRBD1 for D (6 bases). Trimming removed 5 bases at V and 6 bases at J, with 11 bases between. The CDR3 sequence is 14 residues long. CDR3 sequence reads: CASSLDSVNSPLHF. In DNA, the CDR3 is TGTGCCAGCAGTCTGGACAGCGTTAATTCACCCCTCCACTTT.

This clonotype turned up a few times. The rearrangement links TRBV7-6 to TRBJ2-2, with 7 bases aligning to TRBD2. Germline V gene lookup returns CDR1 SGHVS and CDR2 FNYEAQ. Trimming cost V 3 bases and J 4 bases; bases outside gene matches: 5. The CDR3 loop spans 15 amino acids. CDR3 loop: CASSLGGVSTGELFF. CDR3 DNA: TGTGCCAGCAGCTTGGGAGGGGTGAGCACCGGGGAGCTGTTTTTT.

This clonotype is judged medium-sized. The genes are TRBV7-2 and TRBJ2-7, with 7 bases matching TRBD1. The CDR3 runs to 13 residues. Germline V lookup: CDR1 SGHTA, CDR2 FQGNSA. Trimming took 5 bases from V and 3 from J; bases not matched to a gene: 4. Here the CDR3 reads CASSTRDSYEQYF. CDR3 sequence (DNA): TGTGCCAGCAGCACCCGGGACAGCTACGAGCAGTACTTC.

This clonotype was counted once. J is TRBJ2-1 and V is TRBV24-1; 8 nucleotides align to TRBD1. Germline lookup yields CDR1 KGHDR and CDR2 SFDVKD. The V gene end was trimmed by 9 bases and the J gene end by 10 bases; junction bases not matched to a gene: 7. The CDR3 contains 12 residues. The CDR3 here is CATARQGPEQFF. Written as DNA, the CDR3 is TGTGCCACCGCAAGACAGGGGCCCGAGCAGTTCTTC.

This clonotype was detected many times. The chain recombines TRBV18 with TRBJ1-3; no clear D. The CDR3 totals 13 residues. Trimming stripped 3 bases from V and 0 bases from J, with 3 bases between. Germline V gene sequence: CDR1 KGHSH, CDR2 LQKENI. CDR3 sequence: CASSPNSGNTIYF. Written as DNA, the CDR3 is TGTGCCAGCTCACCGAACTCTGGAAACACCATATATTTT. Supplemented by reference TRBV18 and TRBJ1-3, the full variable domain reads NAGVMQNPRHLVRRRGQEARLRCSPMKGHSHVYWYRQLPEEGLKFMVYLQKENIIDESGMPKERFSAEFPKEGPSILRIQQVVRGDSAAYFCASSPNSGNTIYFGEGSWLTVV.

The chain recombines TRBV7-3 with TRBJ2-3; D ambiguous. This CDR3 has 14 amino acids. CDR1 and CDR2 (germline): SGHTA, FQGTGA. V shed 1 base and J shed 0 bases, with 5 bases lying between them. The CDR3 spells CASSLSTSTDTQYF. The DNA of the CDR3 is TGTGCCAGCAGCTTAAGCACTAGCACAGATACGCAGTATTTT.

This clonotype came up many times. The genes are TRBV19 and TRBJ2-2, with TRBD1 matching 8 bases. Trimming removed 5 bases from V and 4 bases from J; junction bases left unmatched: 6. Germline CDR1 and CDR2: LNHDA and SQIVND (reference sequence). CDR3 length equals 15 residues. The CDR3 region has the DNA TGTGCCAGTAGTTACCGGACAGGGACCACCGGGGAGCTGTTTTTT. This codes for CASSYRTGTTGELFF. The variable domain in full, completed from reference TRBV19 and TRBJ2-2, reads DGGITQSPKYLFRKEGQNVTLSCEQNLNHDAMYWYRQDPGQGLRLIYYSQIVNDFQKGDIAEGYSVSREKKESFPLTVTSAQKNPTAFYLCASSYRTGTTGELFFGEGSRLTVL.

This rearrangement joins TRBV5-1 to TRBJ2-7; TRBD1 matches at 11 bases. The CDR3 contains 14 residues. Trimming at V came to 2 bases and at J to 10 bases, leaving 8 bases not matched to a gene. Germline V CDR1 and CDR2: SGHRS, YFSETQ. The DNA of the CDR3 is TGCGCCAGCAGCTTCCGGGACAGGGGGGGCGAACAGTACTTC. Its protein is CASSFRDRGGEQYF.

This clonotype appeared many times. The chain combines TRBV27 with TRBJ2-1, with TRBD2 matching over 8 bases. Germline V gene sequence: CDR1 MNHEY, CDR2 SMNVEV (reference sequence). The CDR3 spans 16 residues. V gave up 5 bases and J gave up 7 bases; unmatched junction bases: 13. The CDR3 DNA reads TGTGCCAGCAGTCCCCTCGGGACTAGAATCCCGAATGAGCAGTTCTTC. This gives the protein CASSPLGTRIPNEQFF.

This clonotype has ten or more counts. This chain connects TRBV6-5 to TRBJ2-7; 8 bases line up with TRBD1. The CDR3 consists of 15 residues. From germline, CDR1 is MNHEY and CDR2 SVGAGI. After removal of 6 bases from V and 1 base from J, the junction contained 8 bases not matched to a gene. The DNA of the CDR3 is TGTGCCAGCAGCCCACAGGGGGGCCCTTCCTACGAGCAGTACTTC. Its translation is CASSPQGGPSYEQYF.

The chain carries TRBV7-9 and TRBJ2-2; TRBD2 agrees at 7 bases. V shed 10 bases, J shed 7 bases, and the junction held 12 bases outside the gene matches. Germline V gene sequence: CDR1 SEHNR, CDR2 FQNEAQ (reference sequence). There are 14 residues in the CDR3. The CDR3 DNA reads TGTGCCACACGGAGTCGGGGGGAGATCGGGGAGCTGTTTTTT. Residues: CATRSRGEIGELFF. Together with reference TRBV7-9 and TRBJ2-2, the CDR3 gives the full variable domain: DTGVSQNPRHKITKRGQNVTFRCDPISEHNRLYWYRQTLGQGPEFLTYFQNEAQLEKSRLLSDRFSAERPKGSFSTLEIQRTEQGDSAMYLCATRSRGEIGELFFGEGSRLTVL.

This clonotype counts as medium-sized. The CDR3 DNA reads TGCAGTGCTAGAGATGTCCAGGACAGGGGCCACGAGCAGTACTTC. It codes for CSARDVQDRGHEQYF. V usage is TRBV20-1 and J usage is TRBJ2-7; TRBD1 agrees at 9 bases. Germline-derived CDR1 and CDR2 are DFQATT and SNEGSKA (reference sequence). CDR3 length: 15 amino acids. V shed 0 bases, J shed 5 bases, and the junction held 8 bases outside the gene matches.

Within the sample, this clonotype is medium-sized. The gene calls are TRBV20-1 and TRBJ1-6, with 7 bases matching TRBD1. The CDR3 has 14 amino acids. In germline, CDR1 is DFQATT, CDR2 SNEGSKA (reference sequence). The V gene end was trimmed by 0 bases and the J gene end by 5 bases; junction bases not matched to a gene: 1. The DNA for the CDR3 is TGCAGTGCTAGAGAACAGGGGAATAATTCACCCCTCCACTTT. Amino acid sequence: CSAREQGNNSPLHF.

The chain combines TRBV7-3 with TRBJ2-3; 9 nucleotides agree with TRBD2. Per germline, CDR1 SGHTA and CDR2 FQGTGA. V was clipped by 2 bases and J by 3 bases; unmatched bases: 3. There are 15 residues in the CDR3. As DNA, the CDR3 is TGTGCCAGCAGCTTAGCGGGGGGGAAGACAGATACGCAGTATTTT. Protein sequence: CASSLAGGKTDTQYF.

This clonotype is medium-sized (0.01 to 0.1%) within its sample. V gene TRBV6-2 or TRBV6-3 combines with J gene TRBJ2-7, with 7 bases matching TRBD2. The V gene end was trimmed by 6 bases and the J gene end by 2 bases; junction bases not matched to a gene: 7. The germline V gene encodes CDR1 MNHEY and CDR2 SVGEGT. The CDR3 has 14 residues. The CDR3 protein is CASRKGSGAYEQYF. Here the CDR3 DNA reads TGTGCCAGCAGAAAAGGCAGCGGGGCCTACGAGCAGTACTTC.

Points on this clonotype: The junction shows a germline mismatch at one end, possibly a read error. V and J are TRBV5-4 and TRBJ2-2; tentatively, D is TRBD2 (5 bases). Looked up from germline, CDR1 is SGHNT and CDR2 is YYREEE (reference sequence). The CDR3 spans 13 residues. This chain's CDR3 is CASSLGSVSELYF. As DNA, the CDR3 is TGTGCCAGCAGCTTGGGTAGCGTGTCCGAGCTGTACTTC.

Judged by abundance, this clonotype is medium-sized. The chain uses TRBV24-1 and TRBJ2-5; 13 bases align to TRBD2. V shed 2 bases and J 5 bases; nucleotides not matched to a gene: 4. Germline values: CDR1 KGHDR, CDR2 SFDVKD. The CDR3 covers 16 residues. Here the CDR3 reads CATSDWGLAGRETQYF. DNA for the CDR3: TGTGCCACCAGTGATTGGGGACTAGCGGGACGGGAGACCCAGTACTTC.

The chain combines TRBV6-1 with TRBJ2-7; 7 bases match TRBD2. From germline, CDR1 is MNHNS and CDR2 SASEGT. Trimming took 8 bases from V and 1 from J; bases not matched to a gene: 5. CDR3 length: 13 amino acids. CDR3 in DNA: TGTGCCAGCGCTAGCGGACTGTCCTACGAGCAGTACTTC. This translates into CASASGLSYEQYF.

The V and J genes are TRBV4-3 and TRBJ1-3; TRBD1 is a possible D gene (5 bases). V was trimmed by 5 bases and J by 2 bases, leaving 19 bases between them. The CDR3 length is 17 residues. Germline V CDR1 and CDR2: LGHNA, YSLEER. This CDR3 is CASSVRFGGRTGNTIYF. CDR3 DNA: TGCGCCAGCAGCGTCCGTTTCGGGGGTAGGACTGGAAACACCATATATTTT.